Presented here are 17 T cell receptor beta chains from one specimen sequenced in a study of metastatic and nonmetastatic thyroid tumors. All patients reached thyroid surgery having received no treatment beforehand. From the PCR reads, TCRdb re-called clones with MiXCR. The data show approximately 16,000 clones, with about 32% seen just once and roughly 7% held by the top ten. Source material: tumor tissue. These receptors were taken from a female donor with papillary thyroid cancer or a benign thyroid nodule (not recorded which). Some clones in this sample may be carry-over from other donors' samples.

By share of the sample, this clone is medium-sized. The chain is built from TRBV2 and TRBJ2-1; the D gene is possibly TRBD2 (6 bases). Trimming stripped 8 bases from V and 6 bases from J, with 20 bases between. This CDR3 region has 15 residues. Germline V CDR1 and CDR2: SNHLY, FYNNEI. As DNA, the CDR3 is TGTGCCAGCCGGGGTGGGGAACTGGGGGGCAATGAGCAGTTCTTC. Translation: CASRGGELGGNEQFF. The full variable domain, its missing parts supplied by reference TRBV2 and TRBJ2-1, is EPEVTQTPSHQVTQMGQEVILRCVPISNHLYFYWYRQILGQKVEFLVSFYNNEISEKSEIFDDQFSVERPDGSNFTLKIRSTKLEDSAMYFCASRGGELGGNEQFFGPGTRLTVL.

This clone was seen a few times. The chain recombines TRBV5-1 with TRBJ2-1; possibly TRBD2 for D (6 bases). Between the trimmed V and J ends, which lost 0 bases and 3 bases, there was a span of 13 bases. The CDR3 covers 16 residues. Germline V gene sequence: CDR1 SGHRS, CDR2 YFSETQ. The chain's CDR3 is CASSLEGSGVYNEQFF. The DNA for the CDR3 is TGCGCCAGCAGCTTGGAGGGTAGCGGAGTCTACAATGAGCAGTTCTTC.

By sample share, this clone is medium-sized. The rearrangement links TRBV9 to TRBJ1-6; D remains ambiguous. This CDR3 is 14 amino acids long. Trimming removed 0 bases from V and 7 bases from J, with 8 bases in between. The germline gives CDR1 SGDLS, CDR2 YYNGEE. This chain's CDR3 is CASSVAGSNSPLHF. CDR3 DNA sequence: TGTGCCAGCAGCGTAGCAGGTTCCAATTCACCCCTCCACTTT. The full variable domain, completed using reference TRBV9 and TRBJ1-6, is DSGVTQTPKHLITATGQRVTLRCSPRSGDLSVYWYQQSLDQGLQFLIQYYNGEERAKGNILERFSAQQFPDLHSELNLSSLELGDSALYFCASSVAGSNSPLHFGNGTRLTVT.

This clone is medium-sized (0.01 to 0.1%) in the sample. The rearrangement links TRBV19 to TRBJ1-1; possibly TRBD1 for D (5 bases). The V gene's germline CDR1 is LNHDA and CDR2 SQIVND (reference sequence). There are 15 residues in the CDR3. V was clipped by 5 bases and J by 0 bases, with 13 bases between them. The CDR3 spells CASSVGAEMNTEAFF. The CDR3 region has the DNA TGTGCCAGTAGTGTCGGGGCTGAGATGAACACTGAAGCTTTCTTT.

In its sample, this clone is medium-sized. The genes are TRBV28 and TRBJ1-5, with 11 nucleotides matching TRBD1. The V gene's germline CDR1 is MDHEN and CDR2 SYDVKM. The ends lost 4 bases at V and 3 bases at J; junction bases unmatched: 5. The CDR3 has 16 residues. The CDR3 region has the DNA TGTGCCAGCAGTTCCCGGACAGGGGGCTTCAATCAGCCCCAGCATTTT. This gives the protein CASSSRTGGFNQPQHF.

The V and J genes are TRBV13 and TRBJ2-3; no reliable D call. Per germline, CDR1 PRHDT and CDR2 FYEKMQ (reference sequence). The CDR3 spans 15 residues. Trimming left V 4 bases short and J 2 bases short, with 13 bases between. CDR3 residues: CASSCADISTDTQYF. The CDR3 DNA reads TGTGCCAGCAGCTGCGCGGATATCTCCACAGATACGCAGTATTTT.

The rearrangement joins TRBV10-3 to TRBJ1-4, with D unresolved. Germline lookup yields CDR1 ENHRY and CDR2 SYGVKD. Trimming left V 2 bases short and J 0 bases short, with 13 bases between. The CDR3 is 17 residues long. The CDR3 reads CAISEGRVMATNEKLFF. The CDR3 DNA follows: TGTGCCATCAGTGAGGGTAGGGTGATGGCAACTAATGAAAAACTGTTTTTT.

This chain connects TRBV28 to TRBJ2-7; 13 bases fit TRBD2. CDR1 is MDHEN, CDR2 SYDVKM, per germline. CDR3 size: 19 residues. After removal of 2 bases from V and 5 bases from J, the junction contained 15 bases not matched to a gene. The CDR3: CASSLKLAGGPGSEDEQYF. CDR3 coding DNA: TGTGCCAGCAGTTTAAAACTAGCGGGAGGGCCGGGTAGTGAAGACGAGCAGTACTTC.

This clone was recorded once. J is TRBJ2-1 and V is TRBV3-1, with D tentatively TRBD2 (5 bases). CDR1 is LGHDT and CDR2 is YNNKEL in the germline V gene (reference sequence). The CDR3 sequence is 15 residues long. Trimming cost V 2 bases and J 7 bases, with 15 bases left between them. CDR3 sequence: CASSQRRPPENEQFF. Written as DNA, the CDR3 is TGTGCCAGCAGCCAACGGAGGCCTCCCGAGAATGAGCAGTTCTTC.

The rearrangement links TRBV4-1 to TRBJ2-7, with unresolved D. Trimming removed 1 base at V and 0 bases at J, with 7 bases between. This CDR3 region has 14 residues. Germline V lookup: CDR1 MGHRA, CDR2 YSYEKL. CDR3 amino acids: CASSQGRSSYEQYF. In DNA form, the CDR3 reads TGCGCCAGCAGCCAAGGTAGGAGCTCCTACGAGCAGTACTTC.

The table lists this clone with a count of one. The gene calls are TRBV20-1 and TRBJ2-1, with TRBD2 matching 11 bases. Germline lookup yields CDR1 DFQATT and CDR2 SNEGSKA (reference sequence). The V gene end was trimmed by 5 bases and the J gene end by 8 bases; junction bases not matched to a gene: 11. The CDR3 covers 15 residues. DNA for the CDR3: TGCAGTGCTCCACGGGGGCTAGCGGGAGGCGATGAGCAGTTCTTC. Protein sequence: CSAPRGLAGGDEQFF.

This clone is labeled medium-sized. J is TRBJ1-2 and V is TRBV7-2; TRBD1 aligns across 10 bases. Germline V gene lookup returns CDR1 SGHTA and CDR2 FQGNSA. The CDR3 is 16 residues long. Germline trimming cut 1 base from V and 8 bases from J; bases unmatched to any gene: 10. CDR3 loop: CASSLGAGTGVSGYTF. The CDR3 DNA reads as TGTGCCAGCAGCTTAGGCGCCGGGACAGGGGTATCGGGCTACACCTTC.

This chain uses TRBV7-2 with TRBJ1-6, with TRBD1 as a possible D gene (5 bases). Trimming pared 0 bases from V and 9 bases from J, leaving 15 bases between. This CDR3 is built from 16 residues. CDR1 and CDR2 (germline): SGHTA, FQGNSA. CDR3 coding DNA: TGTGCCAGCAGCTTAGCGGTCACTACAGGTGCTTCACCCCTCCACTTT. The encoded protein is CASSLAVTTGASPLHF.

Points on this clone: The junction does not match germline at one end; this may be a read error. The chain carries TRBV6-2 or TRBV6-3 and TRBJ2-7; a weak D match, TRBD1 (6 bases). Per germline, CDR1 MNHEY and CDR2 SVGEGT. This CDR3 spans 12 amino acids. CDR3 protein: CASSSQGYEQYF. The CDR3, as DNA: TGTGCCAGCAGTTCACAGGGCTACGAACAGTATTTC.

This clone has just a few counts. The rearrangement links TRBV24-1 to TRBJ2-2; no clear D. CDR3 length: 14 amino acids. The germline V gene encodes CDR1 KGHDR and CDR2 SFDVKD. V was cut by 6 bases and J by 8 bases, with 15 bases left in between. Here the CDR3 reads CATSRTGDEGELFF. DNA for the CDR3: TGTGCCACCAGTCGGACCGGAGACGAAGGGGAGCTGTTTTTT.

The chain recombines TRBV2 with TRBJ2-7, with TRBD1 identical over 11 bases. The germline V gene has CDR1 SNHLY and CDR2 FYNNEI. CDR3 length: 15 residues. J lost 0 bases, V lost 3 bases, and 1 base had no gene match. CDR3 protein: CASSEGTGGSYEQYF. The CDR3 DNA sequence: TGTGCCAGCAGTGAGGGGACAGGGGGCTCCTACGAGCAGTACTTC.

This clone appeared many times. V and J are TRBV14 and TRBJ1-1; D is unresolved. This CDR3 is 13 amino acids long. Trimming removed 4 bases from V and 0 bases from J, with 6 bases in between. Per the germline V gene, CDR1 is SGHDN and CDR2 is FVKESK. CDR3 sequence: CASSLALNTEAFF. The CDR3 coding sequence is TGTGCCAGCAGCCTTGCCCTGAACACTGAAGCTTTCTTT.